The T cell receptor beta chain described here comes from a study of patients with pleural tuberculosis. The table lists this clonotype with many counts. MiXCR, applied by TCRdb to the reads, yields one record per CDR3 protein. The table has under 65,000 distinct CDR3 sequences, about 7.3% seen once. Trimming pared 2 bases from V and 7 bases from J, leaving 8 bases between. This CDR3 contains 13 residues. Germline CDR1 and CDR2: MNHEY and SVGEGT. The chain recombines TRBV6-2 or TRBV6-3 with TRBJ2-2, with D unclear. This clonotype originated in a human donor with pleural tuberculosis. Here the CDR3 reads CASSYHLVGELFF. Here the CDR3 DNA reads TGTGCCAGCAGTTACCACCTGGTCGGGGAGCTGTTTTTT.